The 8 T cell receptor beta chains below were found in one sample sequenced in a study of T cells after yellow fever vaccination. TCRdb reanalysed the 5' RACE reads using MiXCR and keeps one entry per CDR3 protein. In the table there are under 550,000 distinct CDR3 sequences, about a fifth of which are singletons. Here the sequenced sample was PBMCs, taken 21 days after the first yellow fever vaccination. The receptor set was obtained from a man between 18 and 29 years old who received the YFV17D yellow fever vaccine.

The sample holds a few counts of this clonotype. This chain uses TRBV20-1 with TRBJ2-1; no clear D. The CDR3 extends over 10 amino acids. V shed 5 bases and J shed 10 bases, with 9 bases lying between them. CDR1 is DFQATT and CDR2 is SNEGSKA in the germline V gene (reference sequence). The DNA for the CDR3 is TGCAGTGCTCCGCGGACGGAGCAGTTCTTC. Its translation: CSAPRTEQFF.

The chain combines TRBV5-1 with TRBJ1-2, with D unresolved. The ends were cut back, 4 bases at V and 3 bases at J, with 19 bases in the middle. Germline CDR1 and CDR2: SGHRS and YFSETQ. The CDR3 is 16 amino acids. The CDR3 loop is CASSPEDPGVDYGYTF. In nucleotides, the CDR3 is TGCGCCAGCAGCCCCGAAGATCCGGGAGTCGACTATGGCTACACCTTC.

The chain joins TRBV6-5 to TRBJ1-2; no clear D. Trimming shortened V by 0 bases and J by 5 bases, and 13 bases separated the two germline ends. CDR3 length equals 15 residues. Germline V gene sequence: CDR1 MNHEY, CDR2 SVGAGI. The CDR3 is CASSYSPFSVYGYTF. CDR3 in DNA: TGTGCCAGCAGTTACTCACCCTTTAGCGTATATGGCTACACCTTC.

This rearrangement joins TRBV5-1 to TRBJ2-2; possibly TRBD1 for D (6 bases). The CDR3 is made up of 15 amino acids. Germline CDR1 SGHRS, CDR2 YFSETQ. The V end lost 4 bases, the J end lost 7 bases, and 17 bases lay between the germline ends. CDR3 protein: CASSATGTVVGELFF. The CDR3 coding sequence is TGCGCCAGCAGCGCTACAGGGACGGTCGTCGGGGAGCTGTTTTTT. The whole variable domain, remainder taken from reference TRBV5-1 and TRBJ2-2, is KAGVTQTPRYLIKTRGQQVTLSCSPISGHRSVSWYQQTPGQGLQFLFEYFSETQRNKGNFPGRFSGRQFSNSRSEMNVSTLELGDSALYLCASSATGTVVGELFFGEGSRLTVL.

The chain combines TRBV6-5 with TRBJ1-4; no definite D call. CDR3 size: 13 residues. With 5 bases removed from V and 7 bases from J, the gap between germline ends came to 11 bases. Per germline, CDR1 MNHEY and CDR2 SVGAGI. CDR3 sequence (DNA): TGTGCCAGCAGTAGACTCGAGAGTGAAAAACTGTTTTTT. Amino acids: CASSRLESEKLFF.

This chain connects TRBV11-2 to TRBJ2-2; D remains unclear. V lost 1 base, J lost 3 bases, and 3 bases lay in between. CDR1 and CDR2 (germline): SGHAT, FQNNGV. This CDR3 is 13 amino acids long. CDR3 protein: CASSLVHTGELFF. For the CDR3, the DNA is TGTGCCAGCAGCTTAGTCCACACCGGGGAGCTGTTTTTT. Combining the CDR3 with reference TRBV11-2 and TRBJ2-2 gives the whole variable domain EAGVAQSPRYKIIEKRQSVAFWCNPISGHATLYWYQQILGQGPKLLIQFQNNGVVDDSQLPKDRFSAERLKGVDSTLKIQPAKLEDSAVYLCASSLVHTGELFFGEGSRLTVL.

A few counts support this clonotype. This chain joins TRBV6-2 or TRBV6-3 and TRBJ2-3; D gene ambiguous. Deletions cut 4 bases from V and 2 bases from J, with 7 bases between. CDR3 length: 13 residues. Germline lookup yields CDR1 MNHEY and CDR2 SVGEGT. The CDR3 DNA follows: TGTGCCAGCAGTTGGCAGCACACAGATACGCAGTATTTT. This codes for CASSWQHTDTQYF.

V is TRBV19 and J is TRBJ2-1; 7 bases are a match to TRBD1. Trimming cost V 6 bases and J 6 bases; bases outside gene matches: 8. This CDR3 region has 14 residues. Germline assignment: CDR1 LNHDA and CDR2 SQIVND (reference sequence). The CDR3 DNA reads TGTGCCAGTAGGATCTACAGGGGATCCAATGAGCAGTTCTTC. Encoded protein: CASRIYRGSNEQFF. The full variable domain, with the rest looked up from reference TRBV19 and TRBJ2-1, is DGGITQSPKYLFRKEGQNVTLSCEQNLNHDAMYWYRQDPGQGLRLIYYSQIVNDFQKGDIAEGYSVSREKKESFPLTVTSAQKNPTAFYLCASRIYRGSNEQFFGPGTRLTVL.